The 13 T cell receptor beta chains in this list originate from one sample, sequenced in a study of post-analysis software for immune sequencing data. Unique molecular identifiers featured in each of the TCR beta cDNA libraries. TCRdb recomputed calls from the PCR reads with MiXCR, one row per CDR3 protein. The sample includes hundreds of thousands of distinct CDR3 sequences, around 64% seen only once; the top ten take roughly 10%. Antigen specificity for these receptors is unknown. Findings of the study overall: Patients showed TRBV5-6, TRBV5-1 and TRBV20-1 among 4 or 5 TRBV segments more frequent than in controls.

Sequenced: blood. The receptors originated from a girl aged 2-10 years with multiple sclerosis.

The rearrangement joins TRBV6-5 to TRBJ2-3; 9 bases are shared with TRBD1. V was pared by 8 bases and J by 4 bases, with 10 bases of the junction left unmatched. The CDR3 runs 15 residues. In germline, CDR1 is MNHEY, CDR2 SVGAGI. The CDR3 DNA is TGTGCCAGCGGTAGAGACAGGGGGAGCGCAGATACGCAGTATTTT. As protein: CASGRDRGSADTQYF.

The chain is built from TRBV7-6 and TRBJ2-1; 16 nucleotides agree with TRBD2. The V gene end was trimmed by 5 bases and the J gene end by 3 bases; junction bases not matched to a gene: 7. The CDR3 has 18 residues. Germline V gene lookup returns CDR1 SGHVS and CDR2 FNYEAQ. The CDR3 loop is CASSPSGLAGGIYNEQFF. The CDR3 DNA sequence: TGTGCCAGCAGCCCCTCGGGACTAGCGGGAGGGATCTACAATGAGCAGTTCTTC.

The rearrangement links TRBV20-1 to TRBJ1-2; D not certain. Trimming took off 0 bases at V and 7 bases at J, with 9 bases between the two ends. Germline values: CDR1 DFQATT, CDR2 SNEGSKA (reference sequence). CDR3 length: 12 residues. Here the CDR3 DNA reads TGCAGTGCTAGAGATGGTGCTTCTGGCTACACCTTC. It specifies CSARDGASGYTF.

The genes are TRBV5-1 and TRBJ2-1, with 9 bases aligning to TRBD1. Trimming took 5 bases from V and 8 from J; bases not matched to a gene: 8. This CDR3 contains 14 residues. Germline values: CDR1 SGHRS, CDR2 YFSETQ. The CDR3 here is CASRQGAGAHEQFF. CDR3 DNA sequence: TGCGCCAGCAGACAGGGGGCAGGGGCTCATGAGCAGTTCTTC.

The chain uses TRBV3-1 and TRBJ2-7; 10 bases are a match to TRBD1. The J call is uncertain, as TRBJ2-4 better fits the DNA end. Germline V gene sequence: CDR1 LGHDT, CDR2 YNNKEL (reference sequence). The CDR3 extends over 16 amino acids. The CDR3 region has the DNA TGTGCCAGCAGCCAGTCCTCCGGGACAGGGGAAAACATTCAGTACTTC. This encodes CASSQSSGTGENIQYF.

This clonotype was seen ten or more times. The chain has TRBV27 and TRBJ1-2, with D possibly TRBD1 on 6 matching bases. The CDR3 consists of 13 residues. The V and J ends lost 5 bases and 8 bases respectively, with 15 bases between them. CDR1 and CDR2 (germline): MNHEY, SMNVEV (reference sequence). CDR3 sequence (DNA): TGTGCCAGCAGTCGCTCGGGGGCGTTCGGCTACACCTTC. This translates into CASSRSGAFGYTF.

V gene TRBV6-1 combines with J gene TRBJ2-5, with TRBD1 matching over 9 bases. Germline V CDR1 and CDR2: MNHNS, SASEGT. The CDR3 contains 16 residues. V trimming: 7 bases; J trimming: 4 bases; junction bases outside the gene matches: 13. CDR3 DNA sequence: TGTGCCAGCACTACAGGGGGCGAAAGGTTTTTAGAGACCCAGTACTTC. The encoded protein is CASTTGGERFLETQYF.

The chain uses TRBV27 and TRBJ2-7; D might be TRBD2 (7 bases). The V end was cut by 2 bases, the J end by 5 bases, with 19 bases between. The CDR3 spans 16 residues. CDR1 is MNHEY and CDR2 is SMNVEV in the germline V gene (reference sequence). CDR3 loop: CASSLRSGGRLHEQYF. Written as DNA, the CDR3 is TGTGCCAGCAGTTTAAGGTCCGGGGGGCGCCTCCACGAGCAGTACTTC.

With respect to this clonotype: This may be a read error: a much more frequent sequence differs by one nucleotide. The genes are TRBV18 and TRBJ2-5; tentatively, D is TRBD2 (5 bases). TRBJ2-1 matches the DNA end more closely, so the J call is doubtful. This CDR3 has 11 amino acids. In germline, CDR1 is KGHSH, CDR2 LQKENI. CDR3 residues: CASSPGETQFF. The DNA for the CDR3 is TGTGCCAGCTCACCGGGAGAGACCCAGTTCTTC.

This chain links TRBV7-9 with TRBJ1-2; tentatively, D is TRBD1 (6 bases). This CDR3 has 17 residues. V was pared by 2 bases and J by 2 bases, with 18 bases between. Germline CDR1 is SEHNR and CDR2 is FQNEAQ (reference sequence). CDR3 protein: CASSLRRGAAPNYGYTF. The CDR3 nucleotides are TGTGCCAGCAGCTTACGGCGGGGGGCGGCACCAAACTATGGCTACACCTTC.

The chain combines TRBV12-3 or TRBV12-4 with TRBJ2-1, with 10 bases identical to TRBD2. Trimming cost V 5 bases and J 3 bases; bases outside gene matches: 10. The CDR3 is 17 residues long. CDR3 bases: TGTGCCAGCAGTAAATTCCCGGGACTAGCGAGCTACAATGAGCAGTTCTTC. Translated, it gives CASSKFPGLASYNEQFF.

V and J are TRBV20-1 and TRBJ1-2, with D perhaps TRBD1 (5 bases). V lost 6 bases, J lost 0 bases, and 20 bases lay in between. Germline V gene lookup returns CDR1 DFQATT and CDR2 SNEGSKA (reference sequence). The CDR3 sequence is 16 residues long. The CDR3 coding sequence is TGCAGTGCGGGACGGATACTACCGCGTGCTAACTATGGCTACACCTTC. It specifies CSAGRILPRANYGYTF.

The chain links TRBV2 to TRBJ2-1; 10 bases match TRBD2. The CDR3 has 14 residues. V lost 8 bases and J lost 3; bases outside the gene matches: 4. Germline lookup yields CDR1 SNHLY and CDR2 FYNNEI. The CDR3 DNA sequence: TGTGCCAGCGTGGGGACTAGCGTCTACAATGAGCAGTTCTTC. It is translated as CASVGTSVYNEQFF.